This TCR beta chain was identified in a study of long-term antiretroviral therapy in people with HIV. Findings and caveats of the study: Repertoires with HIV possessed tighter CDR3 length spans than those of controls. The study found that diversity rose after ART but stayed below transplant donor controls.

Survey level was the resolution at which the v3.0 immunoSEQ assay ran. Method: immunoSEQ multiplex PCR; TCRdb's copy keeps in-frame clones and lacks some. In the table there are about 28,000 clones, around four fifths of which are singletons. Of note for this clone: Its antigen is currently unknown.

The CDR3 has 14 residues. V lost 7 bases to trimming and J lost 8 bases, with 18 bases between them. The germline V gene has CDR1 LNHDA and CDR2 SQIVND (reference sequence). This sequence was found in a young man with HIV. The gene calls are TRBV19 and TRBJ1-3, with D tentatively TRBD1 (5 bases). The sequencing used unsorted PBMCs, collected 1.5 years before starting antiretroviral therapy. For the CDR3, the DNA is TGTGCCAGTATCTCTCTCCAGGGAGGGGACACCATATATTTT. Translated, it gives CASISLQGGDTIYF. The full variable domain, in which reference TRBV19 and TRBJ1-3 provide the parts outside the CDR3, is DGGITQSPKYLFRKEGQNVTLSCEQNLNHDAMYWYRQDPGQGLRLIYYSQIVNDFQKGDIAEGYSVSREKKESFPLTVTSAQKNPTAFYLCASISLQGGDTIYFGEGSWLTVV.